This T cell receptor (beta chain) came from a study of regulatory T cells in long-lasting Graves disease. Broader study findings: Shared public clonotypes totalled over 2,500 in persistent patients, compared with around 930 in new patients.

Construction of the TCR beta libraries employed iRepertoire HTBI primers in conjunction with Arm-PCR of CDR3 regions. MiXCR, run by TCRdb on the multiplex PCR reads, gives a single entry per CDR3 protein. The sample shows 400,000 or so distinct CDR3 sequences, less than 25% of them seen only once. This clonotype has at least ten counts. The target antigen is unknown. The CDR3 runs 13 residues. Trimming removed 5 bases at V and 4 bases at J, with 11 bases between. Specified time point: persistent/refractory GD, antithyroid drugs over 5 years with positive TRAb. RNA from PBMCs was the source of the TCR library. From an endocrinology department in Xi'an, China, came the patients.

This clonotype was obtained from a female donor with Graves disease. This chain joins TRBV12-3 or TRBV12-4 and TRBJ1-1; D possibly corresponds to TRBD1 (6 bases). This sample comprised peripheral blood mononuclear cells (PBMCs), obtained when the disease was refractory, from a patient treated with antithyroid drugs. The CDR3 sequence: CASSPTGFTEAFF. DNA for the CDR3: TGTGCCAGCAGTCCAACAGGGTTCACTGAAGCTTTCTTT.